The 27 T cell receptor beta chains below were found in one sample sequenced in a study of cytomegalovirus exposure and HLA in healthy donors listed by TCRdb under 2017. The library was obtained by the immunoSEQ multiplex PCR assay. In its TCRdb copy, this immuneACCESS table keeps in-frame sequences only and misses some clones. Where compared with another copy, unresolved V genes explain less than half of these, and the others have no known cause. Counted in this sample were around 150,000 clones; approximately 82% of them appeared once. The top ten clones comprise roughly 30% of the sample. The sequenced material came from PBMCs. The receptors stem from a man in his thirties or forties in good health and CMV-seropositive.

This sequence joins TRBV27 and TRBJ2-7, with D possibly being TRBD2 (5 bases). The germline gives CDR1 MNHEY, CDR2 SMNVEV (reference sequence). Deletions cut 5 bases from V and 3 bases from J, with 11 bases between. The CDR3 totals 13 residues. CDR3 nucleotides: TGTGCCAGCAGTGAACCGGGGTTCTACGAGCAGTACTTC. Its protein is CASSEPGFYEQYF.

This chain links TRBV10-3 with TRBJ2-3; 8 bases fit TRBD1. CDR1 and CDR2 (germline): ENHRY, SYGVKD. The CDR3 is 14 residues long. V lost 8 bases and J lost 0; bases outside the gene matches: 4. CDR3 in amino acids: CAISRTGSTDTQYF. As DNA, the CDR3 is TGTGCCATCTCGAGGACAGGGAGCACAGATACGCAGTATTTT.

The chain employs TRBV7-3 and TRBJ1-2; 7 nucleotides match TRBD1. V shed 2 bases and J 8 bases; nucleotides not matched to a gene: 11. CDR1 is SGHTA, CDR2 FQGTGA, per germline. The CDR3 totals 15 residues. CDR3 in amino acids: CASSLGSGTARGYTF. The DNA of the CDR3 is TGTGCCAGCAGCTTAGGCTCCGGGACAGCAAGGGGCTACACCTTC.

The V gene is TRBV5-4, the J gene TRBJ1-2; D might be TRBD1 (5 bases). The CDR3 extends over 13 amino acids. V lost 4 bases and J lost 2, with 9 bases in between. From germline, CDR1 is SGHNT and CDR2 YYREEE (reference sequence). This CDR3 is CASSPDINYGYTF. In nucleotides, the CDR3 is TGTGCCAGCAGCCCGGACATAAACTATGGCTACACCTTC.

This chain joins TRBV5-6 and TRBJ1-3; 8 bases match TRBD1. The CDR3 runs to 14 residues. Germline V gene sequence: CDR1 SGHDT, CDR2 YYEEEE. Unmatched junction bases numbered 5, after V lost 4 bases and J lost 5 bases. The DNA of the CDR3 is TGTGCCAGCAGCCTCGGGACAGGTAGAAACACCATATATTTT. This translates into CASSLGTGRNTIYF.

The chain is built from TRBV15 and TRBJ2-5; TRBD2 might be the D (7 bases). V was cut by 8 bases and J by 1 base, with 23 bases left in between. The germline V gene has CDR1 LNHNV and CDR2 YYDKDF (reference sequence). The CDR3 has 17 residues. This CDR3 is CATRTNVGGRLQETQYF. DNA of the CDR3: TGTGCCACCCGTACTAACGTCGGGGGGCGCCTCCAAGAGACCCAGTACTTC. Drawing the rest from reference TRBV15 and TRBJ2-5, the complete variable domain is DAMVIQNPRYQVTQFGKPVTLSCSQTLNHNVMYWYQQKSSQAPKLLFHYYDKDFNNEADTPDNFQSRRPNTSFCFLDIRSPGLGDTAMYLCATRTNVGGRLQETQYFGPGTRLLVL.

J is TRBJ1-2 and V is TRBV11-2; D perhaps matches TRBD1 (5 bases). The CDR3 runs to 15 residues. Looked up from germline, CDR1 is SGHAT and CDR2 is FQNNGV. V was cut by 1 base and J by 2 bases, with 11 bases left in between. The CDR3 coding sequence is TGTGCCAGCAGCTTAGCTGGCAGGGCGAACTATGGCTACACCTTC. It encodes CASSLAGRANYGYTF.

This clone was counted only a few times. The rearrangement uses TRBV30 and TRBJ2-7; no firm D call. The germline gives CDR1 GTSNPN, CDR2 SVGIG (reference sequence). Trimming removed 0 bases from V and 1 base from J, with 7 bases in between. This CDR3 spans 13 amino acids. Here the CDR3 DNA reads TGTGCCTGGAGTGTACAGCTATCCTACGAGCAGTACTTC. Protein sequence: CAWSVQLSYEQYF. Drawing the rest from reference TRBV30 and TRBJ2-7, the complete variable domain is SQTIHQWPATLVQPVGSPLSLECTVEGTSNPNLYWYRQAAGRGLQLLFYSVGIGQISSEVPQNLSASRPQDRQFILSSKKLLLSDSGFYLCAWSVQLSYEQYFGPGTRLTVT.

The CDR3: CSALSQGNTEAFF. The CDR3 DNA sequence: TGCAGCGCTCTTTCACAGGGGAACACTGAAGCTTTCTTT. V usage is TRBV29-1 and J usage is TRBJ1-1; D possibly corresponds to TRBD1 (6 bases). Germline CDR1 and CDR2: SQVTM and ANQGSEA. The CDR3 consists of 13 residues. The V end lost 7 bases, the J end lost 1 base, and 13 bases lay between the germline ends.

This chain joins TRBV10-2 and TRBJ2-5, with 12 positions matching TRBD2. This CDR3 is 15 amino acids long. CDR1 is WSHSY and CDR2 is SAAADI in the germline V gene. V shed 5 bases and J 1 base; nucleotides not matched to a gene: 2. The CDR3 reads CASSRTSGAQETQYF. DNA for the CDR3: TGCGCCAGCAGTAGGACTAGCGGGGCCCAAGAGACCCAGTACTTC.

V is TRBV10-1 and J is TRBJ1-1; D unclear. The CDR3 is 13 amino acids. The germline V gene has CDR1 WNHNN and CDR2 SYGVQD (reference sequence). The germline V and J ends were trimmed by 4 bases and 3 bases, with 9 bases remaining between them. CDR3 sequence: CASSAGWDTEAFF. The CDR3 nucleotides are TGCGCCAGCAGTGCCGGGTGGGACACTGAAGCTTTCTTT.

The chain has TRBV2 and TRBJ1-3; no firm D call. The V and J ends lost 7 bases and 4 bases respectively, with 14 bases between them. The CDR3 contains 14 residues. Germline V gives CDR1 SNHLY, CDR2 FYNNEI. CDR3 sequence (DNA): TGTGCCAGCACCCTAGGACCGGGGGGAAACACCATATATTTT. This gives the protein CASTLGPGGNTIYF.

This clone was found once. The chain couples TRBV7-7 to TRBJ2-3; 7 bases map to TRBD1. Per the germline V gene, CDR1 is SSHAT and CDR2 is FNYEAQ (reference sequence). This CDR3 has 15 amino acids. Unmatched junction bases numbered 4, after V lost 3 bases and J lost 1 base. The CDR3 DNA reads as TGTGCCAGCAGCTTGACAGGGTTTCGCACAGATACGCAGTATTTT. Its translation is CASSLTGFRTDTQYF.

The V call is TRBV14, the J call TRBJ1-2; tentative D call: TRBD1 (5 bases). Germline values: CDR1 SGHDN, CDR2 FVKESK. V was cut by 5 bases and J by 4 bases, with 11 bases left in between. The CDR3 extends over 13 amino acids. The CDR3 sequence is CASSFGGGYGYTF. As DNA, the CDR3 is TGTGCCAGCAGCTTCGGGGGGGGCTATGGCTACACCTTC.

V and J are TRBV19 and TRBJ1-1; 9 positions agree with TRBD1. CDR1 LNHDA and CDR2 SQIVND come from the germline V gene (reference sequence). V was clipped by 2 bases and J by 4 bases; unmatched bases: 8. The CDR3 is 16 residues long. CDR3 DNA sequence: TGTGCCAGTAGTATAAGGAAGACAGGGGGAGGCACTGAAGCTTTCTTT. Translated: CASSIRKTGGGTEAFF.

The rearrangement uses TRBV29-1 and TRBJ2-1; 10 positions agree with TRBD2. CDR1 and CDR2 from the germline V gene are SQVTM and ANQGSEA. The V gene end was trimmed by 5 bases and the J gene end by 4 bases; junction bases not matched to a gene: 2. This CDR3 contains 13 residues. The CDR3 region is CSVRSGGYNEQFF. The CDR3, as DNA: TGCAGCGTTCGTAGCGGGGGGTACAATGAGCAGTTCTTC.

This chain connects TRBV27 to TRBJ2-7, with 8 positions matching TRBD2. CDR3 length: 16 residues. Germline V gene lookup returns CDR1 MNHEY and CDR2 SMNVEV (reference sequence). The V segment lost 5 bases and the J segment 5 bases; nucleotides outside the gene matches: 14. The CDR3 protein is CASSHSTGGRLNEQYF. The CDR3 nucleotides are TGTGCCAGCAGTCACTCGACGGGGGGGCGGTTAAACGAGCAGTACTTC.

The chain combines TRBV7-2 with TRBJ1-6, with 8 bases identical to TRBD1. With 0 bases clipped from V and 6 bases from J, the junction kept 1 base outside the gene matches. Germline V gene lookup returns CDR1 SGHTA and CDR2 FQGNSA. The CDR3 is 15 amino acids. This chain's CDR3 is CASSLAGQVNSPLHF. In DNA form, the CDR3 reads TGTGCCAGCAGCTTAGCGGGACAGGTTAATTCACCCCTCCACTTT.

This chain links TRBV30 with TRBJ2-7, with 8 nucleotides matching TRBD1. Unmatched junction bases numbered 9, after V lost 5 bases and J lost 9 bases. This CDR3 has 12 amino acids. Germline values: CDR1 GTSNPN, CDR2 SVGIG (reference sequence). The CDR3 region has the DNA TGTGCCTGGGGGACAGGTACCTATGGGCAGTACTTC. Translating gives CAWGTGTYGQYF.

The CDR3 protein is CSVGDQRGPEEKLFF. As DNA, the CDR3 is TGCAGCGTCGGTGACCAGCGGGGCCCTGAAGAAAAACTGTTTTTT. The chain is built from TRBV29-1 and TRBJ1-4, with D tentatively TRBD1 (5 bases). The CDR3 has 15 amino acids. Trimming took 6 bases from V and 8 from J, leaving 22 bases between them. Germline values: CDR1 SQVTM, CDR2 ANQGSEA.

The rearrangement joins TRBV5-1 to TRBJ2-1, with 14 bases that match TRBD2. The trim removed 4 bases at V and 9 bases at J, leaving 9 bases unmatched. Germline V gene lookup returns CDR1 SGHRS and CDR2 YFSETQ. This CDR3 has 16 amino acids. The CDR3 spells CASSGTGTSGGGEQFF. CDR3 bases: TGCGCCAGCAGCGGAACCGGGACTAGCGGGGGCGGTGAGCAGTTCTTC.

This chain links TRBV5-1 with TRBJ2-3, with 8 bases identical to TRBD2. V shed 4 bases and J 4 bases; nucleotides not matched to a gene: 11. The CDR3 covers 16 residues. Looked up from germline, CDR1 is SGHRS and CDR2 is YFSETQ. The CDR3 spells CASSPTSAPGADTQYF. For the CDR3, the DNA is TGCGCCAGCAGCCCGACTAGCGCGCCGGGAGCAGATACGCAGTATTTT.

This rearrangement joins TRBV5-5 to TRBJ2-2; D might be TRBD1 (5 bases). V lost 1 base, J lost 4 bases, and 8 bases lay in between. The CDR3 runs 14 residues. Germline loops: CDR1 SGHKS, CDR2 YYEKEE (reference sequence). DNA for the CDR3: TGTGCCAGCAGCTTGACAGGCCTCACCGGGGAGCTGTTTTTT. It codes for CASSLTGLTGELFF.

The J gene is TRBJ1-2, the V gene TRBV6-5, with TRBD1 identical over 7 bases. With V trimmed by 4 bases and J by 8 bases, 7 bases remained unmatched. Germline-derived CDR1 and CDR2 are MNHEY and SVGAGI. This CDR3 spans 13 amino acids. CDR3 region: CASSSRGQRGYTF. CDR3 bases: TGTGCCAGCAGTTCCCGGGGACAGCGGGGCTACACCTTC.

The rearrangement joins TRBV4-3 to TRBJ1-6; D is perhaps TRBD1 (6 bases). Germline loops: CDR1 LGHNA, CDR2 YSLEER. This CDR3 is built from 16 residues. Trimming left V 0 bases short and J 2 bases short, with 8 bases between. CDR3 DNA: TGCGCCAGCAGCCAAGAACGGACAGCCTATAATTCACCCCTCCACTTT. It codes for CASSQERTAYNSPLHF.

V is TRBV18 and J is TRBJ1-1; tentatively, D is TRBD1 (5 bases). CDR1 and CDR2 from the germline V gene are KGHSH and LQKENI. The V end lost 8 bases, the J end lost 0 bases, and 13 bases lay between the germline ends. CDR3 length: 14 residues. The CDR3 protein is CASVGHFMNTEAFF. The CDR3 bases are TGTGCCAGCGTAGGACACTTCATGAACACTGAAGCTTTCTTT.

This sequence joins TRBV4-2 and TRBJ2-2; 9 bases line up with TRBD2. The CDR3 loop spans 18 amino acids. Germline V gives CDR1 LGHNA, CDR2 YNFKEQ. V shed 0 bases and J 5 bases; nucleotides not matched to a gene: 10. The CDR3 nucleotides are TGTGCCAGCAGCCAAGACTCGACGACTAGCGGATATACCGGGGAGCTGTTTTTT. Protein sequence: CASSQDSTTSGYTGELFF.